Below are 26 T cell receptor beta chains sequenced from a single sample in a study of early T cells in non-severe SARS-CoV-2 infection. TCRdb fed the 5' RACE reads into MiXCR, producing one record per CDR3 protein. The sample contains under 60,000 distinct CDR3 sequences, approximately 5.6% of which appear only once. Sequencing used whole blood. All receptors derive from an adult who was a healthcare worker with PCR-confirmed SARS-CoV-2 infection or an uninfected control (not recorded which).

This clonotype was detected many times. The J gene is TRBJ1-1, the V gene TRBV20-1; possibly TRBD1 for D (5 bases). The CDR3 covers 14 residues. CDR1 and CDR2 from the germline V gene are DFQATT and SNEGSKA (reference sequence). With 5 bases removed from V and 4 bases from J, the gap between germline ends came to 17 bases. The CDR3 region is CSALRDPSSTEAFF. The CDR3 DNA reads as TGCAGTGCTCTTCGGGACCCATCGAGCACTGAAGCTTTCTTT.

Many counts were recorded for this clonotype. The gene calls are TRBV7-9 and TRBJ2-7, with 9 bases identical to TRBD1. With 5 bases clipped from V and 5 bases from J, the junction kept 10 bases outside the gene matches. CDR1 SEHNR and CDR2 FQNEAQ come from the germline V gene (reference sequence). There are 15 residues in the CDR3. CDR3 nucleotide sequence: TGTGCCAGCAGCCCCGAGGGGACAGGGAGGAACGAGCAGTACTTC. Encoded protein: CASSPEGTGRNEQYF.

This clonotype was observed at least ten times. CDR3: CASSIDTIEASYNEQFF. In nucleotides, the CDR3 is TGTGCCAGTAGTATAGATACGATAGAGGCGTCCTACAATGAGCAGTTCTTC. The gene calls are TRBV19 and TRBJ2-1, with no clear D. V lost 0 bases and J lost 1, with 13 bases in between. The CDR3 totals 17 residues. Germline V gene sequence: CDR1 LNHDA, CDR2 SQIVND (reference sequence).

The chain has TRBV12-3 or TRBV12-4 and TRBJ2-5; 14 bases match TRBD2. V shed 6 bases, J shed 4 bases, and the junction held 10 bases outside the gene matches. This CDR3 is 17 amino acids long. The CDR3 DNA reads as TGTGCCAGCAGCCCGACTAGCGGGAGGGCCGTCGGAGAGACCCAGTACTTC. Encoded protein: CASSPTSGRAVGETQYF.

CDR3 sequence: CSVGNTEAFF. CDR3 coding DNA: TGCAGCGTTGGGAACACTGAAGCTTTCTTT. The chain is built from TRBV29-1 and TRBJ1-1; D is ambiguous. From germline, CDR1 is SQVTM and CDR2 ANQGSEA. Trimming took 4 bases from V and 1 from J, leaving 1 base between them. The CDR3 loop spans 10 amino acids.

CDR3 DNA sequence: TGCGCCAGCAGCTTGGTCCCGGGACAGGGTATAGAGCAGTACTTC. Protein: CASSLVPGQGIEQYF. The V and J genes are TRBV5-1 and TRBJ2-7; TRBD1 agrees at 9 bases. This CDR3 has 15 residues. Germline V lookup: CDR1 SGHRS, CDR2 YFSETQ. Unmatched junction bases numbered 8, after V lost 0 bases and J lost 7 bases.

This clonotype was picked up many times. Because it lacks the conserved phenylalanine or tryptophan at the end, this CDR3 is likely a read error. The DNA for the CDR3 is TGTGCCAGCAGCGTAGAGGGCAGCACAGATACGCAGTATCTT. Translated: CASSVEGSTDTQYL. This chain connects TRBV9 to TRBJ2-3, with no clear D. The CDR3 runs to 14 residues. Germline values: CDR1 SGDLS, CDR2 YYNGEE. V lost 0 bases and J lost 0, with 5 bases in between.

This clonotype was found many times. The V gene is TRBV6-2 or TRBV6-3, the J gene TRBJ1-2, with D possibly TRBD1 on 5 matching bases. The germline V gene has CDR1 MNHEY and CDR2 SVGEGT. This CDR3 spans 16 amino acids. V lost 10 bases to trimming and J lost 5 bases, with 26 bases between them. The DNA of the CDR3 is TGTGCCACCCTTGGGGAAAACAGCGGGGGACGTTATGGCTACACCTTC. Protein: CATLGENSGGRYGYTF.

This chain connects TRBV27 to TRBJ2-7; weak D call: TRBD2 (6 bases). Looked up from germline, CDR1 is MNHEY and CDR2 is SMNVEV (reference sequence). This CDR3 is built from 17 residues. Trimming stripped 0 bases from V and 2 bases from J, with 17 bases between. DNA of the CDR3: TGTGCCAGCAGTTTATCAACGCGGGGAGGAAGGACCTACGAGCAGTACTTC. Amino acid sequence: CASSLSTRGGRTYEQYF.

This clonotype has a count of ten or more. V gene TRBV6-2 or TRBV6-3 combines with J gene TRBJ2-1, with a tentative D call TRBD2 (5 bases). V lost 6 bases and J lost 9, with 15 bases in between. There are 13 residues in the CDR3. Germline V gene sequence: CDR1 MNHEY, CDR2 SVGEGT. Here the CDR3 DNA reads TGTGCCAGCAGGCGAGGGCTAGGTTTTGAGCAGTTCTTC. Protein product: CASRRGLGFEQFF.

This clonotype was counted a few times. The chain couples TRBV6-5 to TRBJ2-1; D uncertain. Trimming took off 6 bases at V and 2 bases at J, with 14 bases between the two ends. The V gene's germline CDR1 is MNHEY and CDR2 SVGAGI. The CDR3 consists of 15 residues. CDR3 residues: CASSHILGAYNEQFF. CDR3 sequence (DNA): TGTGCCAGCAGCCACATTTTAGGAGCCTACAATGAGCAGTTCTTC.

This clonotype was observed a few times. The J gene is TRBJ2-1, the V gene TRBV7-8, with D maybe TRBD1 (6 bases). Germline CDR1 and CDR2: SGHVS and FQNEAQ. V lost 3 bases to trimming and J lost 0 bases, with 12 bases between them. CDR3 length: 16 amino acids. The CDR3 sequence is CASSFYRVSSYNEQFF. The CDR3 DNA reads as TGTGCCAGCAGCTTCTACAGGGTGAGCTCCTACAATGAGCAGTTCTTC.

The V gene is TRBV15, the J gene TRBJ2-3, with a tentative D call TRBD1 (5 bases). Looked up from germline, CDR1 is LNHNV and CDR2 is YYDKDF (reference sequence). The CDR3 is 14 amino acids. V was pared by 1 base and J by 0 bases, with 5 bases between. The DNA of the CDR3 is TGTGCCACCAGCAGAGCAGGGAGCACAGATACGCAGTATTTT. This encodes CATSRAGSTDTQYF.

This clonotype was seen repeatedly, ten times or more. J is TRBJ1-1 and V is TRBV14, with D possibly matching TRBD1 (6 bases). V lost 5 bases and J lost 3, with 13 bases in between. The CDR3 has 14 amino acids. Germline V lookup: CDR1 SGHDN, CDR2 FVKESK. The CDR3 protein is CASSKQGSYTEAFF. CDR3 in DNA: TGTGCCAGCAGCAAACAGGGATCCTACACTGAAGCTTTCTTT.

This clonotype was seen repeatedly, ten times or more. The V call is TRBV4-3, the J call TRBJ1-5; D possibly corresponds to TRBD1 (6 bases). The V end was cut by 0 bases, the J end by 6 bases, with 15 bases between. The CDR3 is made up of 16 amino acids. Germline CDR1 is LGHNA and CDR2 is YSLEER. CDR3 coding DNA: TGCGCCAGCAGCCAAGATCCTACAGGGCTCAGTCAGCCCCAGCATTTT. Translation: CASSQDPTGLSQPQHF.

This clonotype was detected many times. The chain couples TRBV10-3 to TRBJ1-1, with D perhaps TRBD1 (6 bases). CDR1 is ENHRY, CDR2 SYGVKD, per germline. The CDR3 runs to 12 residues. V dropped 8 bases and J dropped 5 bases, with 12 bases sitting between them. The CDR3, as DNA: TGTGCCATCTCGGCAGGGGAAACTGAAGCTTTCTTT. Translating gives CAISAGETEAFF.

A remark on this clonotype: With a much larger clone just one base away, this may be a read error. This rearrangement joins TRBV5-1 to TRBJ2-7, with 8 bases fitting TRBD1. The CDR3 totals 14 residues. Germline loops: CDR1 SGHRS, CDR2 YFSETQ. CDR3 protein: CASSGQGSMYDQYF. DNA for the CDR3: TGCGCCAGCAGCGGACAGGGATCGATGTACGACCAGTACTTC. Based on the CDR3 plus reference TRBV5-1 and TRBJ2-7, the full variable domain is KAGVTQTPRYLIKTRGQQVTLSCSPISGHRSVSWYQQTPGQGLQFLFEYFSETQRNKGNFPGRFSGRQFSNSRSEMNVSTLELGDSALYLCASSGQGSMYDQYFGPGTRLTVT.

This clonotype appeared once. A much bigger clone sits one base away, suggesting this may be a read error. The genes are TRBV6-4 and TRBJ2-2; TRBD2 aligns across 11 bases. V was clipped by 6 bases and J by 7 bases; unmatched bases: 4. CDR1 and CDR2 from the germline V gene are MRHNA and SNTAGT. The CDR3 is made up of 14 amino acids. The CDR3 sequence: CASRLAGDIGELFF. The CDR3 nucleotides read TGTGCCAGCAGACTAGCGGGGGACATCGGGGAGCTGTTTTTT.

This clonotype was detected many times. The chain joins TRBV27 to TRBJ2-6; D is unclear. CDR3 length equals 15 residues. V was trimmed by 2 bases and J by 0 bases, leaving 5 bases between them. Looked up from germline, CDR1 is MNHEY and CDR2 is SMNVEV (reference sequence). CDR3 nucleotides: TGTGCCAGCAGTTTACGACCCTCTGGGGCCAACGTCCTGACTTTC. It is translated as CASSLRPSGANVLTF.

The rearrangement joins TRBV6-4 to TRBJ2-3; 12 positions agree with TRBD2. The CDR3 consists of 16 residues. CDR1 MRHNA and CDR2 SNTAGT come from the germline V gene. Trimming cost V 6 bases and J 4 bases; bases outside gene matches: 8. In nucleotides, the CDR3 is TGTGCCAGCAGCGCAACCGGGACTAGCGGGTCAGATACGCAGTATTTT. Residues: CASSATGTSGSDTQYF.

This clonotype was found a few times. This chain links TRBV20-1 with TRBJ2-7, with D possibly TRBD2 on 7 matching bases. Germline lookup yields CDR1 DFQATT and CDR2 SNEGSKA (reference sequence). CDR3 length: 14 amino acids. Trimming pared 4 bases from V and 3 bases from J, leaving 16 bases between. The DNA of the CDR3 is TGCAGTGCTATTTCCTCGGGGGGCCACTACGAGCAGTACTTC. Amino acids: CSAISSGGHYEQYF.

Only a few counts were recorded for this clonotype. This chain links TRBV28 with TRBJ1-4; a weak D match, TRBD1 (5 bases). The length of the CDR3 is 16 residues. Deletions cut 2 bases from V and 7 bases from J, with 17 bases between. The V gene's germline CDR1 is MDHEN and CDR2 SYDVKM. CDR3 in amino acids: CASSLPRTWAIEKLFF. The CDR3 nucleotides read TGTGCCAGCAGTTTACCCCGGACATGGGCTATTGAAAAACTGTTTTTT.

Concerning this clonotype: A single base separates this from a much larger clone, so it may be a read error. The chain couples TRBV4-1 to TRBJ2-7; 8 bases match TRBD1. The V gene's germline CDR1 is MGHRA and CDR2 YSYEKL. CDR3 length: 12 amino acids. As DNA, the CDR3 is TGCACCAGCAGCCAGGGGGCGAGAGAGCAGTACTTC. It is translated as CTSSQGAREQYF.

The DNA for the CDR3 is TGTGCCATCAGTGAGTTCTCTGGGGCCAACGTCCTGACTTTC. It encodes CAISEFSGANVLTF. The chain combines TRBV10-3 with TRBJ2-6; D is unresolved. Germline lookup yields CDR1 ENHRY and CDR2 SYGVKD. The CDR3 is 14 amino acids. V lost 1 base and J 0 bases, leaving 1 base between the germline ends.

This clonotype was counted ten times or more. The chain joins TRBV7-2 to TRBJ2-1, with 9 bases lining up with TRBD1. The CDR3 totals 16 residues. Per germline, CDR1 SGHTA and CDR2 FQGNSA. V was pared by 5 bases and J by 4 bases, with 9 bases of the junction left unmatched. CDR3: CASSPDGTGLYNEQFF. The CDR3 region has the DNA TGTGCCAGCAGCCCAGATGGGACAGGGTTATACAATGAGCAGTTCTTC.

This clonotype was picked up many times. The rearrangement uses TRBV20-1 and TRBJ1-5; D is possibly TRBD1 (6 bases). The CDR3 totals 13 residues. The V gene lost 6 bases and the J gene lost 7 bases, with 16 bases spanning the gap. The V gene's germline CDR1 is DFQATT and CDR2 SNEGSKA (reference sequence). The CDR3 DNA sequence: TGCAGTGCGGCTCCGGGACATTGGCAGCCCCAGCATTTT. Its protein is CSAAPGHWQPQHF.